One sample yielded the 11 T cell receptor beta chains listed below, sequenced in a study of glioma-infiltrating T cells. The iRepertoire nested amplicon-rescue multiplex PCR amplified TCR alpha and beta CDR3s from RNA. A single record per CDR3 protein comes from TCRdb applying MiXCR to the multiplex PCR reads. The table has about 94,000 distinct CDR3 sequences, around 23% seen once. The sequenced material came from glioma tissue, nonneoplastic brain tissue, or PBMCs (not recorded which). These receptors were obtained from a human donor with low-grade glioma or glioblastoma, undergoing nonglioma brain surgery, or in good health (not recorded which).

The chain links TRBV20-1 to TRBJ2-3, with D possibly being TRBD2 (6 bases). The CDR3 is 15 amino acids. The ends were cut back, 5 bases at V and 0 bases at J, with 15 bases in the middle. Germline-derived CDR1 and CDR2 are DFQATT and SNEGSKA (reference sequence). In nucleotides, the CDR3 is TGCAGTGCTGCTAGGGGCGGGGCCAGCACAGATACGCAGTATTTT. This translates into CSAARGGASTDTQYF.

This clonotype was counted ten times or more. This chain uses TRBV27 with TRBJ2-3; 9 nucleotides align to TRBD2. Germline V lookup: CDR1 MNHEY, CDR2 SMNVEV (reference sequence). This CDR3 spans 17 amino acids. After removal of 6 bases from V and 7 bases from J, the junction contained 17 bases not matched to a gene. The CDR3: CASRPGGGGSGVNTQYF. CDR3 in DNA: TGTGCCAGCAGACCCGGCGGGGGGGGGTCTGGTGTAAATACGCAGTATTTT.

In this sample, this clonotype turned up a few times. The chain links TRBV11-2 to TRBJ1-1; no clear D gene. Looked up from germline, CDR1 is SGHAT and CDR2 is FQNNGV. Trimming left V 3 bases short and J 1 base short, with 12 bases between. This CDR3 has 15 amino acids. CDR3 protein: CASSFILAGNTEAFF. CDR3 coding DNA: TGTGCCAGCAGCTTCATACTTGCGGGGAACACTGAAGCTTTCTTT.

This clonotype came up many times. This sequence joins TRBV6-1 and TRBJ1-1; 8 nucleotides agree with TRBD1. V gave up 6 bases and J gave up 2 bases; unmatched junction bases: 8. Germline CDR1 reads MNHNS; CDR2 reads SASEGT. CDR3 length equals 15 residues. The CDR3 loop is CASRLTGQANTEAFF. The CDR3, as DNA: TGTGCCAGCAGACTAACGGGACAGGCCAACACTGAAGCTTTCTTT.

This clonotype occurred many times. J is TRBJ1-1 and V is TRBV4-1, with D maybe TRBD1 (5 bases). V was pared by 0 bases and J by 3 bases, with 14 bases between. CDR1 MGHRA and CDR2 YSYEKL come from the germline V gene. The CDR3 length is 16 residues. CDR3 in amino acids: CASSQDLWQGDTEAFF. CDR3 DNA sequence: TGCGCCAGCAGCCAAGATTTATGGCAGGGTGACACTGAAGCTTTCTTT.

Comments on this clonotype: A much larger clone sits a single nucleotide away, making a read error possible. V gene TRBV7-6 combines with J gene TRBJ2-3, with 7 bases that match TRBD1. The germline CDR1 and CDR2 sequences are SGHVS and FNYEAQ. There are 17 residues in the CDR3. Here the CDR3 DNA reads TGTTCCAGCAGCGCCCGCGTGAGGGGGCAGGACACAGATACGCAGTATTTT. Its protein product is CSSSARVRGQDTDTQYF.

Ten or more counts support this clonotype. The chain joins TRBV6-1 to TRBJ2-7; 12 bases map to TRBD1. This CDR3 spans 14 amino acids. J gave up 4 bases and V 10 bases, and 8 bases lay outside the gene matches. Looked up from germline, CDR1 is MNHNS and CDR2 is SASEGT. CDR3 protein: CATSTGQGAYEQYF. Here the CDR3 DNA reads TGTGCCACCAGCACGGGACAGGGGGCTTACGAGCAGTACTTC.

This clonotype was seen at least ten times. CDR3 region: CASSPLLGSDYGYTF. The CDR3 DNA sequence: TGTGCCAGCTCACCTCTTCTCGGGTCCGACTATGGCTACACCTTC. The chain couples TRBV18 to TRBJ1-2; the D is unclear. Germline lookup yields CDR1 KGHSH and CDR2 LQKENI. The CDR3 totals 15 residues. The V end lost 3 bases, the J end lost 3 bases, and 14 bases lay between the germline ends.

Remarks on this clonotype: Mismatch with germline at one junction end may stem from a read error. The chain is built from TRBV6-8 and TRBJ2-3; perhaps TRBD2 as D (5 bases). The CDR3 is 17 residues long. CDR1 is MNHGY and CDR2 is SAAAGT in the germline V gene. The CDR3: CASTRTGGPLSIDTQYF. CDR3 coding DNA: TGTGCCAGCACTCGGACTGGCGGGCCCCTTAGCATAGATACGCAGTATTTT.

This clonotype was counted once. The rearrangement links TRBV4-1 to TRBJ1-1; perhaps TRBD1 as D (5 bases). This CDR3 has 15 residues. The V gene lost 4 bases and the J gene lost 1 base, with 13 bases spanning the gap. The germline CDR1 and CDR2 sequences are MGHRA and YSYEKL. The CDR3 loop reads CASSLSGPKNTEAFF. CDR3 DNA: TGCGCCAGCAGCCTCTCGGGACCGAAGAACACTGAAGCTTTCTTT.

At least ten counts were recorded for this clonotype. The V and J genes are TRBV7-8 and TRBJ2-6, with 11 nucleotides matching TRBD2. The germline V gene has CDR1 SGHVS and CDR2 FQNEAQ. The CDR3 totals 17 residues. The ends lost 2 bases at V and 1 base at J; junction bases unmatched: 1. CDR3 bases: TGTGCCAGCAGCTTACTAGCGGGGGGTTCTGGGGCCAACGTCCTGACTTTC. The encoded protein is CASSLLAGGSGANVLTF.